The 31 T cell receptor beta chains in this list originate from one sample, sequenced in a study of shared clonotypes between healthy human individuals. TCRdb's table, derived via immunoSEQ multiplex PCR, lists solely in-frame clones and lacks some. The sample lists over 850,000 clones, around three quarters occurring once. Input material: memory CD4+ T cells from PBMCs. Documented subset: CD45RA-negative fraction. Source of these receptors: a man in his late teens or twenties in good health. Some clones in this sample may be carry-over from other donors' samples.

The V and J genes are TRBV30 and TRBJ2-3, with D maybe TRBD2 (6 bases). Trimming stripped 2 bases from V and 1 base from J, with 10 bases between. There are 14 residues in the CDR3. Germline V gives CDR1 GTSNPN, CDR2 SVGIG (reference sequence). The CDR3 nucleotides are TGTGCCTGGAGTCGGGCTAGCGGCACAGATACGCAGTATTTT. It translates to CAWSRASGTDTQYF.

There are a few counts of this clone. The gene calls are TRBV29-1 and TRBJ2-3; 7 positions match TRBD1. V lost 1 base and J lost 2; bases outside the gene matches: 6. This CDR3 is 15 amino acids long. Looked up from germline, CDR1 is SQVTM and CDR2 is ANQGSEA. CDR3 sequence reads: CSVEGGDRITDTQYF. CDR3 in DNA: TGCAGCGTTGAAGGAGGGGACAGAATCACAGATACGCAGTATTTT.

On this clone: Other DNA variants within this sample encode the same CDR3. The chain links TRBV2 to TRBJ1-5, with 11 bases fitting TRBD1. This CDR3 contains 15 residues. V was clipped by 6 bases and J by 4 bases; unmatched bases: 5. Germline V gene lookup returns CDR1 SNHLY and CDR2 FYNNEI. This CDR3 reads CASSGGQGANQPQHF. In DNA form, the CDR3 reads TGTGCCAGCAGCGGAGGACAGGGGGCAAATCAGCCCCAGCATTTT. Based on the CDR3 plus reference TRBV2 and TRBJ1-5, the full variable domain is EPEVTQTPSHQVTQMGQEVILRCVPISNHLYFYWYRQILGQKVEFLVSFYNNEISEKSEIFDDQFSVERPDGSNFTLKIRSTKLEDSAMYFCASSGGQGANQPQHFGDGTRLSIL.

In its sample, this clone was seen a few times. The CDR3 DNA is TGTGCCAGCAGTGGGGGAACAGGGACCAGCAATCAGCCCCAGCATTTT. Protein sequence: CASSGGTGTSNQPQHF. The chain is built from TRBV2 and TRBJ1-5; D is perhaps TRBD1 (6 bases). This CDR3 has 16 residues. Germline CDR1 reads SNHLY; CDR2 reads FYNNEI. Trimming took 4 bases from V and 1 from J, leaving 14 bases between them.

CDR3 protein: CASSLWTGINQPQHF. Written as DNA, the CDR3 is TGTGCCAGCAGTTTATGGACAGGGATCAATCAGCCCCAGCATTTT. This sequence joins TRBV28 and TRBJ1-5; 7 bases match TRBD1. V was clipped by 0 bases and J by 3 bases; unmatched bases: 2. This CDR3 spans 15 amino acids. CDR1 is MDHEN, CDR2 SYDVKM, per germline. The whole variable domain, filled in from reference TRBV28 and TRBJ1-5, reads DVKVTQSSRYLVKRTGEKVFLECVQDMDHENMFWYRQDPGLGLRLIYFSYDVKMKEKGDIPEGYSVSREKKERFSLILESASTNQTSMYLCASSLWTGINQPQHFGDGTRLSIL.

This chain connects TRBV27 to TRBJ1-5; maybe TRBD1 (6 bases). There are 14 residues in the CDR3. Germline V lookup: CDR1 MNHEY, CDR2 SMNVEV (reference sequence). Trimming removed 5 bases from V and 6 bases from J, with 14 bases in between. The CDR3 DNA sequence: TGTGCCAGCAGTAGTCAGGGGTCGAGTCAGCCCCAGCATTTT. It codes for CASSSQGSSQPQHF.

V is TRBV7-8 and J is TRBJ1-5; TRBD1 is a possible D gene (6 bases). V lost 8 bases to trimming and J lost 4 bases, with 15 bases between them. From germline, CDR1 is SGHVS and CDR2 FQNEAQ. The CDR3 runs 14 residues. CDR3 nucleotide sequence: TGTGCCAGCGGGAACAGGGAAGGGAATCAGCCCCAGCATTTT. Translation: CASGNREGNQPQHF.

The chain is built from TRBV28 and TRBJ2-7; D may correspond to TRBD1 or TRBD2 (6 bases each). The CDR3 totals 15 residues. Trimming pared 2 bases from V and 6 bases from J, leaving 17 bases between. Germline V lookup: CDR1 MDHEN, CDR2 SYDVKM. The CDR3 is CASSLTGWGGREQYF. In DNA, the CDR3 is TGTGCCAGCAGTTTAACAGGGTGGGGAGGACGCGAGCAGTACTTC.

CDR3: CASSQLGLAGDRDTQYF. The CDR3 region has the DNA TGTGCCAGCAGCCAACTAGGACTAGCGGGAGACCGAGATACGCAGTATTTT. The rearrangement links TRBV4-2 to TRBJ2-3; 13 positions match TRBD2. Trimming took 2 bases from V and 5 from J; bases not matched to a gene: 7. This CDR3 is built from 17 residues. Germline V gives CDR1 LGHNA, CDR2 YNFKEQ.

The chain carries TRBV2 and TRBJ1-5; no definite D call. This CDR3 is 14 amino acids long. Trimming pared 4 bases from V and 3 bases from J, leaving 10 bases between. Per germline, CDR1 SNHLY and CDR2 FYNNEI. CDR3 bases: TGTGCCAGCAGTGGTGGCAGGAACAATCAGCCCCAGCATTTT. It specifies CASSGGRNNQPQHF. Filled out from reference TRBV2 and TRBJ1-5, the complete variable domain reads EPEVTQTPSHQVTQMGQEVILRCVPISNHLYFYWYRQILGQKVEFLVSFYNNEISEKSEIFDDQFSVERPDGSNFTLKIRSTKLEDSAMYFCASSGGRNNQPQHFGDGTRLSIL.

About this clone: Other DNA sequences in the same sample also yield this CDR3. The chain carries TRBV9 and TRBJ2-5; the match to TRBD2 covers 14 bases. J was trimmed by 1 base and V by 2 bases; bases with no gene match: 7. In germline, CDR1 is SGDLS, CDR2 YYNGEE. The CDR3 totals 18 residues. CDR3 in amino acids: CASSVGTSGSLGQETQYF. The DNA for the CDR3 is TGTGCCAGCAGCGTCGGGACTAGCGGGAGTCTGGGCCAAGAGACCCAGTACTTC.

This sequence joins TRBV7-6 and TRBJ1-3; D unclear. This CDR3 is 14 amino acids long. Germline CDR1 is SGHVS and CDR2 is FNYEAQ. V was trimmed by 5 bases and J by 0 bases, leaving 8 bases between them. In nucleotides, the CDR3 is TGTGCCAGCAGCGAGAGCTACTCTGGAAACACCATATATTTT. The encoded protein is CASSESYSGNTIYF.

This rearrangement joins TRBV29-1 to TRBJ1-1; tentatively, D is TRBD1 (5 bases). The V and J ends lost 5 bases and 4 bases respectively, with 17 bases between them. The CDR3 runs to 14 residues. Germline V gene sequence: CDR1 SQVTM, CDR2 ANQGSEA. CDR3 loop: CSVRGQWEGTEAFF. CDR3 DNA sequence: TGCAGCGTTAGAGGACAATGGGAGGGCACTGAAGCTTTCTTT.

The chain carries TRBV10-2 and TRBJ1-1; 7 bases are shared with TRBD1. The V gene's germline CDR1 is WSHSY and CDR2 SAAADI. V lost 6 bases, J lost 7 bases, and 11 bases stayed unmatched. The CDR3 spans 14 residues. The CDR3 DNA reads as TGCGCCAGCAGACCCAGACAGGGTCCGTATGAAGCTTTCTTT. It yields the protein CASRPRQGPYEAFF.

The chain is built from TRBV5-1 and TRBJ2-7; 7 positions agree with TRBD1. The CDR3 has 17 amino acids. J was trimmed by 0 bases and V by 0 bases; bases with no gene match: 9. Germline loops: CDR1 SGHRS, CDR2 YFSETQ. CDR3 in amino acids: CASSLEPGTDSSYEQYF. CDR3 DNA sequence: TGCGCCAGCAGCTTGGAACCCGGGACAGACAGCTCCTACGAGCAGTACTTC.

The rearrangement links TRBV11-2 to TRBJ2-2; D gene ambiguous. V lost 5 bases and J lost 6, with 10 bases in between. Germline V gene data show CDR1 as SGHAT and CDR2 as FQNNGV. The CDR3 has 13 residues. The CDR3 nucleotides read TGTGCCAGCAGCCCTTCTCGGGCCGGGGAGCTGTTTTTT. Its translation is CASSPSRAGELFF.

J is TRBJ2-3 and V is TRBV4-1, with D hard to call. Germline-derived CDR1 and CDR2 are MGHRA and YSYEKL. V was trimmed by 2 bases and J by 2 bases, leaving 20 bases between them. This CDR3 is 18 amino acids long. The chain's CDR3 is CASSQRARSIHPTDTQYF. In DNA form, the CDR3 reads TGCGCCAGCAGCCAAAGAGCAAGGTCCATTCATCCCACAGATACGCAGTATTTT.

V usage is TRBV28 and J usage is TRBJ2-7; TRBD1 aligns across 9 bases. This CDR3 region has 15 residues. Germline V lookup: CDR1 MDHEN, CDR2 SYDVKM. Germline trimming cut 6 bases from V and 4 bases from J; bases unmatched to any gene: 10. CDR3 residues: CASSAGQGYLYEQYF. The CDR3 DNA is TGTGCCAGCAGCGCAGGACAGGGGTATCTGTACGAGCAGTACTTC.

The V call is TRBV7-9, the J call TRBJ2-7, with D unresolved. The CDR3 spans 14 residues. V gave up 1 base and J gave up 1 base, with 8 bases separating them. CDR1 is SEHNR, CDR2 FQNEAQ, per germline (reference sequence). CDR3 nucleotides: TGTGCCAGCAGCTTAGAGGCAGTATCCTACGAGCAGTACTTC. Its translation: CASSLEAVSYEQYF.

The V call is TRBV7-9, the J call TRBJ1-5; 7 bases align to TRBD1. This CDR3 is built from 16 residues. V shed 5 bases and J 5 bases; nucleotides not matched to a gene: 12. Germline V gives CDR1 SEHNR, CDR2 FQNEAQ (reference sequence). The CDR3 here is CASSPRLTGLDQPQHF. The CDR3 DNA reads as TGTGCCAGCAGCCCGAGGCTGACAGGGCTGGATCAGCCCCAGCATTTT.

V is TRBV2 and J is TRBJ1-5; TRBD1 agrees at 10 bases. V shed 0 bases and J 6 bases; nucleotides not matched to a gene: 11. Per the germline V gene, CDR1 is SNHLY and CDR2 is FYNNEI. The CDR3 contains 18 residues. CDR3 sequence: CASSEAIGSGQGTQPQHF. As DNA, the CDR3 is TGTGCCAGCAGTGAAGCGATAGGTTCGGGACAGGGGACTCAGCCCCAGCATTTT.

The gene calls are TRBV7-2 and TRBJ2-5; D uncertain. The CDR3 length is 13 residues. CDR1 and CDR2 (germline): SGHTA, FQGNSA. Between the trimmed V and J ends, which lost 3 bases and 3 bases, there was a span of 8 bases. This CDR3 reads CASSFVTKETQYF. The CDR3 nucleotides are TGTGCCAGCAGCTTCGTAACAAAAGAGACCCAGTACTTC.

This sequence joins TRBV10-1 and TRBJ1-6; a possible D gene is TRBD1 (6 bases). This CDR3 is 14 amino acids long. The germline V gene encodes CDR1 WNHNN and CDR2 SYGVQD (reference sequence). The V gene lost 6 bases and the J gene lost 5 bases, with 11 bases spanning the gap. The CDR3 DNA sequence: TGCGCCAGCAGGCGCCGGGGGCATAATTCACCCCTCCACTTT. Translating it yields CASRRRGHNSPLHF.

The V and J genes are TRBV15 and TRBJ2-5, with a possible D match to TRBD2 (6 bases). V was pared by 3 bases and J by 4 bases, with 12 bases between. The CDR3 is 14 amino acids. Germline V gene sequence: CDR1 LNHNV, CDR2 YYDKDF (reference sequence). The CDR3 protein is CATSRAGRGETQYF. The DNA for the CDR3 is TGTGCCACCAGCAGGGCCGGGAGAGGAGAGACCCAGTACTTC.

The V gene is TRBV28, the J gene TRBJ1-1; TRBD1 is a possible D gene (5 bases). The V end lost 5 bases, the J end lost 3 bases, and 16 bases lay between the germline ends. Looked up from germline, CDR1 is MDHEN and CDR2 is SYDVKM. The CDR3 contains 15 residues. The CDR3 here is CASSSRGPWDTEAFF. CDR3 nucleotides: TGTGCCAGCAGTAGTCGGGGACCCTGGGACACTGAAGCTTTCTTT.

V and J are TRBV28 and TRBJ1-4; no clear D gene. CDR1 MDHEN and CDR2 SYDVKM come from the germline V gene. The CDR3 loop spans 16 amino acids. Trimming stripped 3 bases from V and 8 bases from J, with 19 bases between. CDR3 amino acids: CASSFRGVIFGEKLFF. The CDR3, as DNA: TGTGCCAGCAGTTTTCGGGGAGTTATTTTTGGAGAAAAACTGTTTTTT.

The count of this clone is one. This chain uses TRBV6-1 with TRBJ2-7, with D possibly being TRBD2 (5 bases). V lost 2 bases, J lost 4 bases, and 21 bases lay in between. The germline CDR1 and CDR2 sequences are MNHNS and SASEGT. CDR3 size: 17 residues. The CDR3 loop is CASSESSDEGRGYEQYF. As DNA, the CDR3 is TGTGCCAGCAGTGAATCCAGCGACGAGGGTCGAGGTTACGAGCAGTACTTC.

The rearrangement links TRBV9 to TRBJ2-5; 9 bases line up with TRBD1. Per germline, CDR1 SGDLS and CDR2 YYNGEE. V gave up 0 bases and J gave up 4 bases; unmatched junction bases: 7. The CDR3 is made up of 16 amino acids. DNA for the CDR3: TGTGCCAGCAGCGTAGGAGGGACAGGGCCATCAGAGACCCAGTACTTC. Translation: CASSVGGTGPSETQYF.

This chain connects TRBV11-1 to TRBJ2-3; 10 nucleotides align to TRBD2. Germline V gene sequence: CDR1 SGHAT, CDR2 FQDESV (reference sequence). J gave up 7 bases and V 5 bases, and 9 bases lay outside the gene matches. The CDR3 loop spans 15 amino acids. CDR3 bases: TGTGCCAGCAGCCCGCTAGCGGGAGTGGAAAATACGCAGTATTTT. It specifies CASSPLAGVENTQYF.

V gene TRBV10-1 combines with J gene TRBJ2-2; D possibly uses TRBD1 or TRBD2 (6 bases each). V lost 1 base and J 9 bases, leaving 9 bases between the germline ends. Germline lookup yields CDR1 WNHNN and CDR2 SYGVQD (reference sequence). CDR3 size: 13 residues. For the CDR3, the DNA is TGCGCCAGCAGTGAGTACGGGGGCCGGGAGCTGTTTTTT. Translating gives CASSEYGGRELFF.

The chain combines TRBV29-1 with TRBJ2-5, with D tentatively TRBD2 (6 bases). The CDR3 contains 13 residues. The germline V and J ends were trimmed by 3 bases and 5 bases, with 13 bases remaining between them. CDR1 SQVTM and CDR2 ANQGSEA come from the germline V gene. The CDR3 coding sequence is TGCAGCGTTGAGTCCGGAGGGACTGAGACCCAGTACTTC. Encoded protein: CSVESGGTETQYF. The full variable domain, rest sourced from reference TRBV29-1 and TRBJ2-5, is SAVISQKPSRDICQRGTSLTIQCQVDSQVTMMFWYRQQPGQSLTLIATANQGSEATYESGFVIDKFPISRPNLTFSTLTVSNMSPEDSSIYLCSVESGGTETQYFGPGTRLLVL.